This section outlines one TCR beta chain sequence together with its context. The antigen is not known. Other DNA sequences in this specimen translate into the identical CDR3. The sample is drawn from a study of shared clonotypes between healthy human individuals. The germline V and J ends were trimmed by 1 base and 3 bases, with 10 bases remaining between them. CDR1 is LGHNA, CDR2 YSLEER, per germline. The CDR3 runs to 14 residues. CD45RO-negative cells were positively selected for CCR7, leaving out terminally differentiated effector memory CD45RA+ cells. Assay runs were performed at deep level. Per the study methods: ImmunoSEQ yielded junction-only sequences lacking quality scores, so filtering differed. Using immunoSEQ multiplex PCR, the repertoire was profiled, and TCRdb retains in-frame clones only, with some absent. D and trimming were read from the DNA, whereas the V and J calls and clone size are those reported in that table. The profile covers some 2 million clones, with approximately 94% appearing a single time and 1% to 1.5% taken by the ten largest.

General study points: Around 5.4% of naive CD4 clonotypes were common to several donors.

The source of this sequence is a man between 18 and 29 years old in good health. V usage is TRBV4-3 and J usage is TRBJ2-7; perhaps TRBD2 as D (6 bases). Material: naive CD8+ T cells sorted from blood. CDR3 nucleotide sequence: TGCGCCAGCAGCCAAGTCGCGGGAAGCTACGAGCAGTACTTC. It yields the protein CASSQVAGSYEQYF.